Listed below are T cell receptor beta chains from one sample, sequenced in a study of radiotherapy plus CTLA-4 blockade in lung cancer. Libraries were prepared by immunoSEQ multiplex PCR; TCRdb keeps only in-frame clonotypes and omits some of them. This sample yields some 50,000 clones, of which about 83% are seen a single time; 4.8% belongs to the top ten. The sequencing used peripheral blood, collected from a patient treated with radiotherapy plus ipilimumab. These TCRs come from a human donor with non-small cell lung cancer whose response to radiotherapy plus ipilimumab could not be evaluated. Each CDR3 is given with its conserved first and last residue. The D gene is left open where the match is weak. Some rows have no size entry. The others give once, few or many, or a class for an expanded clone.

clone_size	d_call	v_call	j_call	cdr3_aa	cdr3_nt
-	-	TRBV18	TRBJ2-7	CASSPSGDGEQYF	TGTGCCAGCTCACCATCAGGGGATGGGGAGCAGTACTTC
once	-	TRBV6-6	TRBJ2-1	CASSRVDVNEQFF	TGTGCCAGCAGTCGGGTGGATGTGAATGAGCAGTTCTTC
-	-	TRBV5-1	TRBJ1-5	CASSVGPEDNQPQHF	TGCGCCAGCAGCGTGGGTCCCGAGGACAATCAGCCCCAGCATTTT
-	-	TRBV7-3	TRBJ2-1	CASSHGSGSYNEQFF	TGTGCCAGCAGCCATGGTAGCGGCTCCTACAATGAGCAGTTCTTC
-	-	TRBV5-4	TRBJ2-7	CASSPTTGLFYEQYF	TGTGCCAGCAGCCCCACGACAGGCCTATTTTACGAGCAGTACTTC
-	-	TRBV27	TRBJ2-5	CASSLSGQKQETQYF	TGTGCCAGCAGTTTATCGGGGCAGAAGCAAGAGACCCAGTACTTC
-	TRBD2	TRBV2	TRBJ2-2	CASSEALGAGGGTGELFF	TGTGCCAGCAGTGAAGCGCTTGGGGCGGGAGGCGGCACCGGGGAGCTGTTTTTT
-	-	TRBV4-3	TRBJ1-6	CASSLSQGRSPLHF	TGCGCCAGCAGCCTCTCCCAGGGGAGATCACCCCTCCACTTT
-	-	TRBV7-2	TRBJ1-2	CASSDFKGQANYGYTF	TGTGCCAGCAGCGATTTTAAGGGGCAAGCTAACTATGGCTACACCTTC
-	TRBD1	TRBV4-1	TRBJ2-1	CASSQGQGSYNEQFF	TGCGCCAGCAGCCAAGGACAGGGCTCTTACAATGAGCAGTTCTTC
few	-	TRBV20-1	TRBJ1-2	CSARAGNGYTF	TGCAGTGCTAGAGCAGGAAATGGCTACACCTTC
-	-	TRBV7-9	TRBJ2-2	CASSLARAGGELFF	TGTGCCAGCAGCTTAGCGAGGGCCGGCGGGGAGCTGTTTTTT
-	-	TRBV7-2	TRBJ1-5	CASSLLLGALTQPQHF	TGTGCCAGCAGCTTACTCCTGGGGGCTCTTACCCAGCCCCAGCATTTT
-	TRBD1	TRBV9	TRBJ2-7	CASSPRDRGAGQYF	TGTGCCAGCAGCCCTCGGGACAGGGGCGCCGGGCAGTACTTC
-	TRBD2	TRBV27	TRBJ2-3	CASSSGSGRNTDTQYF	TGTGCCAGCAGTTCGGGTAGCGGGAGAAATACAGATACGCAGTATTTT
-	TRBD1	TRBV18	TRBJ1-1	CASSPDLLQGAVSAFF	TGTGCCAGCTCACCCGACCTTTTACAGGGGGCAGTGAGTGCTTTCTTT
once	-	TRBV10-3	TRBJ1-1	CAISEIRGNTEAFF	TGTGCCATCAGTGAGATCCGAGGGAACACTGAAGCTTTCTTT
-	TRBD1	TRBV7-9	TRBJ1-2	CASSLEVRQGARGYTF	TGTGCCAGCAGCTTAGAGGTTCGGCAGGGGGCACGAGGCTACACCTTC
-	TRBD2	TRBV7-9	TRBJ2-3	CASSLVFGLGTDTQYF	TGTGCCAGCAGCTTAGTCTTTGGACTAGGCACAGATACGCAGTATTTT
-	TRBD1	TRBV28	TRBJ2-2	CASSLYGTGSNTGELFF	TGTGCCAGCAGTTTATACGGGACAGGGTCCAACACCGGGGAGCTGTTTTTT
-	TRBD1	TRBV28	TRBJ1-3	CASSGGQAPGNTIYF	TGTGCCAGCAGTGGGGGACAGGCCCCTGGAAACACCATATATTTT
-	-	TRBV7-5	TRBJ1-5	CARSLIGQGGQPQHF	TGTGCCAGAAGCTTAATAGGTCAGGGAGGGCAGCCCCAGCATTTT
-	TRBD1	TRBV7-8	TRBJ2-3	CASDRDRGPGTQYF	TGTGCCAGCGACCGGGACAGGGGCCCCGGTACGCAGTATTTT
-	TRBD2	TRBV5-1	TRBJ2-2	CASSLAPSGSGTGELFF	TGCGCCAGCAGCTTGGCCCCTAGCGGGAGTGGCACCGGGGAGCTGTTTTTT
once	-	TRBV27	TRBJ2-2	CASSPETGYTGELFF	TGTGCCAGCAGTCCGGAGACAGGCTACACCGGGGAGCTGTTTTTT
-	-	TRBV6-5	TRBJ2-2	CASTSVSNTGELFF	TGTGCCAGCACAAGCGTGTCCAACACCGGGGAGCTGTTTTTT
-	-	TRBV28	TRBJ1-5	CASSPALRGGQPQHF	TGTGCCAGCAGCCCCGCCCTCAGGGGTGGTCAGCCCCAGCATTTT
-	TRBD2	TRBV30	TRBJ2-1	CAWSVAGLARGEQFF	TGTGCCTGGAGTGTTGCTGGACTAGCGAGAGGTGAGCAGTTCTTC
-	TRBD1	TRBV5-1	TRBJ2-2	CASSWIPLDRGLNTGELFF	TGCGCCAGCAGCTGGATACCCCTAGACAGGGGGTTGAACACCGGGGAGCTGTTTTTT
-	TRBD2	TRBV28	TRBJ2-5	CASSVTGTSIETQYF	TGTGCCAGCAGCGTAACCGGGACTAGCATAGAGACCCAGTACTTC
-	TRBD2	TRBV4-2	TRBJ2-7	CASSQELAISYEQYF	TGTGCCAGCAGCCAAGAACTAGCGATCTCCTACGAGCAGTACTTC
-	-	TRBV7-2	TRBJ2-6	CASSLDTSGANVLTF	TGTGCCAGCAGCTTAGACACGTCTGGGGCCAACGTCCTGACTTTC